This TCR beta chain is from a study of breast tumors, draining lymph nodes, adjacent tissues. Points from the study as a whole: Tumor repertoires ranked between lymph nodes and nontumor tissue in diversity, with V and J gene preferences. Data only fit, rather than demonstrated, lymph node origin of most tumor T cells.

TCRdb re-called the multiplex PCR reads through MiXCR, storing one row per CDR3 protein. The repertoire holds 150,000 to 200,000 distinct CDR3 sequences, with roughly 35% as singletons. Breast cancer patients provided tissue from their axillary draining lymph nodes. Turning to this clonotype: Its antigen is still unknown. This may stem from a read error, because a much larger clone lies one nucleotide away.

This CDR3 spans 13 amino acids. Germline lookup yields CDR1 DFQATT and CDR2 SNEGSKA (reference sequence). The sequenced sample consisted of axillary lymph node tissue. The clonotype was recovered from a female donor with breast cancer. Some clones in this sample may be carry-over from other donors' samples. The chain combines TRBV20-1 with TRBJ2-1; 7 nucleotides match TRBD1. The CDR3 sequence: CSAYDRAHNAQFF. In DNA, the CDR3 is TGCAGTGCCTACGACAGGGCGCACAATGCGCAGTTCTTC.